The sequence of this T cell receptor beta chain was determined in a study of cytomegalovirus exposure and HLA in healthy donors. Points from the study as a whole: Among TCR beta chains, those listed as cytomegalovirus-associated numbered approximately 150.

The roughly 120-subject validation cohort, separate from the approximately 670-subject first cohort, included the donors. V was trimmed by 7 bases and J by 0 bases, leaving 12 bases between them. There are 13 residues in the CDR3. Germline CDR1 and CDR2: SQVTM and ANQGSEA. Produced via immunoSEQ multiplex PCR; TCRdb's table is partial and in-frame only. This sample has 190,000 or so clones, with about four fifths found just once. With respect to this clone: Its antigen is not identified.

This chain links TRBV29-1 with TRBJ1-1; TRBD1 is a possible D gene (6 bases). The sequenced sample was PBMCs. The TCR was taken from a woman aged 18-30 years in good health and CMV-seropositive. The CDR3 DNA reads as TGCAGCGGGTGCAGGGGTGTGAACACTGAAGCTTTCTTT. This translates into CSGCRGVNTEAFF.